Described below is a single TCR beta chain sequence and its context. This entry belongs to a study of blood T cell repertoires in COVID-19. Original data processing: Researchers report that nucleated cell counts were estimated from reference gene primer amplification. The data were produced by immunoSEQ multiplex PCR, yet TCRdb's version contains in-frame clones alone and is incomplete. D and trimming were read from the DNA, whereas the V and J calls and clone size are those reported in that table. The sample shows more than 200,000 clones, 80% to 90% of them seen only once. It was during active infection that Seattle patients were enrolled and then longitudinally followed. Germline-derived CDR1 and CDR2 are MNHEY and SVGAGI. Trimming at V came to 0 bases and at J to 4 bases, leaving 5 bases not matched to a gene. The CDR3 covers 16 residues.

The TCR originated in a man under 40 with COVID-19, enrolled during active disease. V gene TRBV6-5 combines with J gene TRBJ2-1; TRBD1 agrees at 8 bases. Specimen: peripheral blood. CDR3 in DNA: TGTGCCAGCAGTTACTCAGCGACAGGGGCTTACAATGAGCAGTTCTTC. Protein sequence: CASSYSATGAYNEQFF.